The clone carrying this TCR beta chain was detected a few times. Its cognate antigen is unknown. Quantitative 5'-RACE with molecular barcodes was used to make the TCR beta libraries. MiXCR, applied by TCRdb to the 5' RACE reads, yields one record per CDR3 protein. The sample holds about 120,000 distinct CDR3 sequences, roughly 13% seen once. The CDR3 runs to 14 residues. The ends were cut back, 4 bases at V and 7 bases at J, with 19 bases in the middle. Looked up from germline, CDR1 is DFQATT and CDR2 is SNEGSKA (reference sequence). This sample is drawn from a study of CD8 T cells in ankylosing spondylitis. General study points: Within matched ankylosing spondylitis synovial fluid, disease-linked clones were reportedly significantly enriched.

The source is a female donor with ankylosing spondylitis or in good health (not recorded which). V gene TRBV20-1 combines with J gene TRBJ1-2; D not resolved. Sequenced: blood, either unsorted or a sorted T cell fraction (not recorded which). In nucleotides, the CDR3 is TGCAGTGCTAACCAGGCTGGGCCCGTGGGTGGCTACACCTTC. As protein: CSANQAGPVGGYTF.